The next 30 T cell receptor beta chains were all read from a single sample in a study of shared clonotypes between healthy human individuals. Here immunoSEQ multiplex PCR was the method, and the copy in TCRdb shows in-frame clones only, minus some. This sample has around 2.5 million clones, with 93% found just once. The source material was naive CD4+ T cells from PBMCs. The subset is: CD45RA+ positively selected. All receptors come from a man aged 18 to 35 in good health. Some clones in this sample may be carry-over from other donors' samples.

CDR3 in amino acids: CASSLSGAGFYEQYF. In nucleotides, the CDR3 is TGTGCCAGCAGTCTTTCTGGGGCAGGGTTCTACGAGCAGTACTTC. The chain carries TRBV28 and TRBJ2-7, with TRBD1 as a possible D gene (5 bases). V lost 5 bases, J lost 3 bases, and 17 bases lay in between. From germline, CDR1 is MDHEN and CDR2 SYDVKM. CDR3 length equals 15 residues.

The V call is TRBV18, the J call TRBJ1-2; 8 bases map to TRBD1. There are 16 residues in the CDR3. The germline V gene has CDR1 KGHSH and CDR2 LQKENI. V was pared by 3 bases and J by 4 bases, with 10 bases of the junction left unmatched. In nucleotides, the CDR3 is TGTGCCAGCTCACCCCCAACCCGGACAGGGATCTATGGCTACACCTTC. Protein product: CASSPPTRTGIYGYTF.

In its sample, this clone was seen once. This chain connects TRBV6-6 to TRBJ2-5; the D call may be TRBD1 or TRBD2 (5 bases each). CDR3 length equals 16 residues. Trimming took off 0 bases at V and 6 bases at J, with 17 bases between the two ends. Germline V gives CDR1 MNHNY, CDR2 SVGAGI (reference sequence). CDR3 residues: CASSYSPLEGRKTQYF. The CDR3 DNA reads as TGTGCCAGCAGTTACTCTCCGCTAGAGGGGCGGAAGACCCAGTACTTC.

The gene calls are TRBV7-2 and TRBJ2-7, with 7 bases identical to TRBD1. The CDR3 runs to 14 residues. V gave up 3 bases and J gave up 3 bases; unmatched junction bases: 5. The germline V gene encodes CDR1 SGHTA and CDR2 FQGNSA. In nucleotides, the CDR3 is TGTGCCAGCAGCTTCCAAGGGACAGACTACGAGCAGTACTTC. Protein: CASSFQGTDYEQYF.

The V and J genes are TRBV14 and TRBJ1-3; D is perhaps TRBD1 (5 bases). V lost 4 bases and J lost 0, with 10 bases in between. CDR3 size: 15 residues. Per germline, CDR1 SGHDN and CDR2 FVKESK. CDR3: CASSRAGSSGNTIYF. In DNA form, the CDR3 reads TGTGCCAGCAGCCGTGCAGGGTCCTCTGGAAACACCATATATTTT.

The rearrangement links TRBV7-7 to TRBJ2-1; TRBD2 matches 8 bases. The CDR3 has 15 residues. V lost 2 bases and J lost 1; bases outside the gene matches: 1. Germline lookup yields CDR1 SSHAT and CDR2 FNYEAQ (reference sequence). DNA of the CDR3: TGTGCCAGCAGCTTATCTAGCGGGTCCTACAATGAGCAGTTCTTC. As protein: CASSLSSGSYNEQFF.

J is TRBJ1-4 and V is TRBV6-6, with D hard to call. CDR3 length: 13 amino acids. V was trimmed by 6 bases and J by 7 bases, leaving 12 bases between them. In germline, CDR1 is MNHNY, CDR2 SVGAGI (reference sequence). The CDR3 spells CASRLREPEKLFF. The CDR3 coding sequence is TGTGCCAGCAGACTTCGGGAGCCTGAAAAACTGTTTTTT.

The chain carries TRBV6-7 and TRBJ2-3; 7 positions agree with TRBD2. TRBV6-7 has ORF status, its function being uncertain. The CDR3 contains 17 residues. Germline trimming cut 2 bases from V and 2 bases from J; bases unmatched to any gene: 10. The CDR3 loop is CASSYHKRGGVTDTQYF. In nucleotides, the CDR3 is TGTGCCAGCAGTTACCATAAAAGGGGAGGGGTCACAGATACGCAGTATTTT.

This sequence joins TRBV6-1 and TRBJ1-5, with D possibly being TRBD1 (5 bases). Germline V gives CDR1 MNHNS, CDR2 SASEGT. Trimming removed 3 bases from V and 1 base from J, with 22 bases in between. This CDR3 is 19 amino acids long. CDR3 sequence: CASSDGRMVGGRSNQPQHF. The CDR3 DNA reads as TGTGCCAGCAGTGATGGCCGGATGGTCGGGGGTAGAAGCAATCAGCCCCAGCATTTT.

This clone was observed once. CDR3: CASSLFEPSNEQFF. In nucleotides, the CDR3 is TGTGCCAGCAGTTTATTTGAACCGTCCAATGAGCAGTTCTTC. The chain has TRBV28 and TRBJ2-1; D not certain. Germline values: CDR1 MDHEN, CDR2 SYDVKM. V shed 1 base and J shed 6 bases, with 10 bases lying between them. CDR3 length: 14 residues.

The CDR3 DNA follows: TGTGCCAGCAGCTTTCGGGGGCCTCACACCGGGGAGCTGTTTTTT. Its protein product is CASSFRGPHTGELFF. The chain employs TRBV5-6 and TRBJ2-2; either TRBD1 or TRBD2 may supply D (6 bases each). V lost 2 bases and J 3 bases, leaving 11 bases between the germline ends. The CDR3 is made up of 15 amino acids. Germline CDR1 is SGHDT and CDR2 is YYEEEE.

The V call is TRBV6-5, the J call TRBJ1-2, with TRBD1 as a possible D gene (5 bases). Germline lookup yields CDR1 MNHEY and CDR2 SVGAGI. Trimming took 0 bases from V and 8 from J, leaving 19 bases between them. The CDR3 covers 16 residues. The CDR3 nucleotides read TGTGCCAGCAGTTACTCTTACGGGACTCTGGGGTCGGGCTACACCTTC. It is translated as CASSYSYGTLGSGYTF.

The rearrangement uses TRBV10-3 and TRBJ2-2; TRBD2 matches 8 bases. The CDR3 extends over 16 amino acids. Germline V gene lookup returns CDR1 ENHRY and CDR2 SYGVKD. Trimming at V came to 3 bases and at J to 3 bases, leaving 6 bases not matched to a gene. The CDR3 loop reads CAISDSTGGDTGELFF. The DNA of the CDR3 is TGTGCCATCAGTGATTCAACGGGAGGGGACACCGGGGAGCTGTTTTTT.

The CDR3 sequence: CASSYGTGVGRREQYF. The CDR3 DNA is TGTGCCAGCAGTTACGGGACAGGGGTGGGGAGGCGCGAGCAGTACTTC. The J gene is TRBJ2-7, the V gene TRBV6-6; TRBD1 agrees at 10 bases. The CDR3 spans 16 residues. Germline lookup yields CDR1 MNHNY and CDR2 SVGAGI (reference sequence). V gave up 2 bases and J gave up 6 bases; unmatched junction bases: 10.

V gene TRBV6-6 combines with J gene TRBJ2-1; 9 bases align to TRBD1. Germline CDR1 is MNHNY and CDR2 is SVGAGI (reference sequence). The CDR3 is made up of 15 amino acids. V was clipped by 2 bases and J by 3 bases; unmatched bases: 2. CDR3 in DNA: TGTGCCAGCAGTTACGTGGGACAGGGCTACAATGAGCAGTTCTTC. Its protein product is CASSYVGQGYNEQFF.

This rearrangement joins TRBV5-1 to TRBJ2-3; 9 bases map to TRBD2. V was pared by 5 bases and J by 5 bases, with 15 bases of the junction left unmatched. The CDR3 spans 17 residues. The germline gives CDR1 SGHRS, CDR2 YFSETQ. The CDR3 sequence is CASSRSASSGTVDTQYF. The CDR3 nucleotides are TGCGCCAGCAGTCGAAGCGCGTCTAGCGGGACGGTAGATACGCAGTATTTT.

This chain joins TRBV27 and TRBJ2-1; no clear D gene. Germline CDR1 and CDR2: MNHEY and SMNVEV (reference sequence). Between the trimmed V and J ends, which lost 9 bases and 2 bases, there was a span of 11 bases. The CDR3 runs 13 residues. CDR3: CASKKRTYNEQFF. In nucleotides, the CDR3 is TGTGCCAGTAAAAAACGGACCTACAATGAGCAGTTCTTC.

The chain couples TRBV6-1 to TRBJ2-1, with D perhaps being TRBD1 or TRBD2 (5 bases each). The CDR3 has 14 amino acids. V was trimmed by 11 bases and J by 9 bases, leaving 23 bases between them. Germline values: CDR1 MNHNS, CDR2 SASEGT. The CDR3 here is CAEGPTQPIGEQFF. CDR3 DNA sequence: TGTGCCGAGGGGCCCACCCAACCCATTGGTGAGCAGTTCTTC.

As to this clone: Different DNA sequences within this sample yield the same CDR3. V gene TRBV30 combines with J gene TRBJ2-3; D uncertain. This CDR3 has 11 residues. Germline CDR1 GTSNPN, CDR2 SVGIG (reference sequence). V was clipped by 5 bases and J by 6 bases, with 9 bases between them. CDR3 bases: TGTGCCTGGTCTATTTCGGATACGCAGTATTTT. Translating it yields CAWSISDTQYF.

The genes are TRBV9 and TRBJ2-3, with 9 bases aligning to TRBD2. The J segment lost 4 bases and the V segment lost 3 bases, leaving 9 bases of the junction unmatched. Germline CDR1 and CDR2: SGDLS and YYNGEE. This CDR3 is built from 16 residues. Here the CDR3 DNA reads TGTGCCAGCAGCGCCCTGGGGAGCGGGGGGTCAGATACGCAGTATTTT. Protein product: CASSALGSGGSDTQYF.

The CDR3 is CASSLARTGPNQPQHF. The DNA for the CDR3 is TGTGCCAGCAGCTTAGCCAGGACAGGGCCTAATCAGCCCCAGCATTTT. V and J are TRBV11-3 and TRBJ1-5, with 8 bases fitting TRBD1. Germline V CDR1 and CDR2: SGHNT, YENEEA. The CDR3 covers 16 residues. V shed 1 base, J shed 4 bases, and the junction held 6 bases outside the gene matches.

In regard to this clone: The same CDR3 arises from other DNA sequences in this sample as well. The CDR3 spells CSVERGYEQYF. The CDR3, as DNA: TGCAGCGTTGAACGGGGGTACGAGCAGTACTTC. The chain links TRBV29-1 to TRBJ2-7; tentatively, D is TRBD2 (6 bases). Trimming took off 2 bases at V and 4 bases at J, with 6 bases between the two ends. The CDR3 sequence is 11 residues long. The germline CDR1 and CDR2 sequences are SQVTM and ANQGSEA.

The V call is TRBV4-1, the J call TRBJ2-5; D may be TRBD1 (6 bases). V dropped 6 bases and J dropped 4 bases, with 15 bases sitting between them. CDR1 is MGHRA and CDR2 is YSYEKL in the germline V gene. This CDR3 comprises 14 residues. The CDR3 region has the DNA TGCGCCAGCAGTCCACGGGACACCCGAGAGACCCAGTACTTC. Amino acids: CASSPRDTRETQYF.

The chain couples TRBV7-8 to TRBJ2-1; D may be TRBD2 (6 bases). This CDR3 has 15 residues. Deletions cut 2 bases from V and 9 bases from J, with 17 bases between. Germline values: CDR1 SGHVS, CDR2 FQNEAQ. The CDR3 spells CASSLSVLAGSEQFF. The CDR3, as DNA: TGTGCCAGCAGCTTATCTGTTTTGGCGGGGAGTGAGCAGTTCTTC.

The chain links TRBV5-1 to TRBJ1-2; D is ambiguous. Germline V gene lookup returns CDR1 SGHRS and CDR2 YFSETQ. Trimming took off 4 bases at V and 8 bases at J, with 15 bases between the two ends. The CDR3 contains 13 residues. Here the CDR3 DNA reads TGCGCCAGCAGCCCGGAGGCTAGCGGAGGCTACACCTTC. This gives the protein CASSPEASGGYTF.

V is TRBV5-1 and J is TRBJ2-2, with D possibly TRBD2 on 7 matching bases. CDR1 is SGHRS and CDR2 is YFSETQ in the germline V gene. V shed 2 bases and J shed 0 bases, with 11 bases lying between them. The CDR3 extends over 16 amino acids. The CDR3 loop is CASSFLGGPNTGELFF. Written as DNA, the CDR3 is TGCGCCAGCAGCTTCTTGGGGGGGCCGAACACCGGGGAGCTGTTTTTT.

V is TRBV28 and J is TRBJ2-7, with D possibly being TRBD1 or TRBD2 (5 bases each). The length of the CDR3 is 13 residues. Germline CDR1 and CDR2: MDHEN and SYDVKM. Trimming left V 6 bases short and J 2 bases short, with 11 bases between. CDR3 DNA: TGTGCCAGCAGGGGGACGGTGACCTACGAGCAGTACTTC. As protein: CASRGTVTYEQYF.

The chain employs TRBV27 and TRBJ1-2, with 7 bases that match TRBD1. Germline CDR1 MNHEY, CDR2 SMNVEV (reference sequence). This CDR3 spans 15 amino acids. V was clipped by 6 bases and J by 4 bases; unmatched bases: 11. This CDR3 is CASRDFRDSSYGYTF. The CDR3 DNA sequence: TGTGCCAGCAGAGACTTTAGGGACAGCTCCTATGGCTACACCTTC.

This chain joins TRBV30 and TRBJ2-1; tentative D call: TRBD1 (5 bases). The V end lost 4 bases, the J end lost 4 bases, and 8 bases lay between the germline ends. Looked up from germline, CDR1 is GTSNPN and CDR2 is SVGIG (reference sequence). The CDR3 is 12 residues long. This CDR3 reads CAWNRQYNEQFF. The CDR3 DNA reads TGTGCCTGGAACCGACAGTACAATGAGCAGTTCTTC.

This chain connects TRBV27 to TRBJ2-3, with D tentatively TRBD2 (6 bases). The V gene lost 3 bases and the J gene lost 6 bases, with 13 bases spanning the gap. Germline V gene sequence: CDR1 MNHEY, CDR2 SMNVEV (reference sequence). The CDR3 is made up of 14 amino acids. CDR3 residues: CASSFGTPWDTQYF. CDR3 bases: TGTGCCAGCAGTTTCGGGACTCCCTGGGATACGCAGTATTTT.